This T cell receptor (beta chain) was found in a study of CD8 T cells in Susac syndrome. RNA totalling roughly 0.5 to 1 ug underwent reverse transcription with random hexamers. TCRdb analysed the immunoSEQ multiplex PCR reads with MiXCR anew, one entry per CDR3 protein. The sample records more than 200,000 distinct CDR3 sequences, roughly 93% being singletons. V was clipped by 6 bases and J by 2 bases, with 13 bases between them. This CDR3 is built from 14 residues. The germline V gene has CDR1 MNHNY and CDR2 SVGAGI (reference sequence). This chain links TRBV6-6 with TRBJ2-5, with D maybe TRBD1 (6 bases). This receptor was obtained from a human donor with multiple sclerosis. Sequencing was performed on CD4+ T cells from PBMCs. The CDR3 DNA reads as TGTGCCAGCAGGCGAACAGGGACGCAAGAGACCCAGTACTTC. Its translation is CASRRTGTQETQYF.